A single sample gave rise to the 27 T cell receptor beta chains below, sequenced in a study of cytomegalovirus exposure and HLA in healthy donors (dated by TCRdb to about 2017). Libraries were built with the immunoSEQ multiplex PCR assay. For the multiplex PCR, a mixture combining 60 forward primers for TCR Vbeta segments and 13 reverse primers for TCR Jbeta segments was used. In its TCRdb copy, this immuneACCESS table keeps in-frame sequences only and misses some clones. Where compared with another copy, unresolved V genes explain less than half of these, and the others have no known cause. Across this sample there are about 180,000 clones, with roughly 80% seen only once. 5.7% of the sample lies in the top ten. The sample taken for sequencing was PBMCs. The receptors were gathered from a man in his forties or fifties in good health and CMV-seronegative.

CDR3 nucleotide sequence: TGTGCCAGCAGCCTCGAGCCCATTAGCGATGGTGAGCAGTTCTTC. Translating gives CASSLEPISDGEQFF. This chain links TRBV11-3 with TRBJ2-1, with D tentatively TRBD2 (5 bases). There are 15 residues in the CDR3. Germline V gives CDR1 SGHNT, CDR2 YENEEA. Trimming left V 5 bases short and J 9 bases short, with 20 bases between.

This chain uses TRBV2 with TRBJ2-4, with TRBD2 as a possible D gene (6 bases). From germline, CDR1 is SNHLY and CDR2 FYNNEI. CDR3 length equals 12 residues. V was pared by 6 bases and J by 6 bases, with 9 bases between. CDR3 sequence (DNA): TGTGCCAGCAGGGTGGGGGGAAACATTCAGTACTTC. It translates to CASRVGGNIQYF.

V gene TRBV6-6 combines with J gene TRBJ1-1, with 8 bases aligning to TRBD1. Germline V gene lookup returns CDR1 MNHNY and CDR2 SVGAGI (reference sequence). The CDR3 loop spans 15 amino acids. J gave up 1 base and V 6 bases, and 7 bases lay outside the gene matches. The CDR3 nucleotides are TGTGCCAGCAGACGCCCTCAGGGGGCGAACACTGAAGCTTTCTTT. Residues: CASRRPQGANTEAFF.

The V and J genes are TRBV5-1 and TRBJ1-3; perhaps TRBD1 as D (5 bases). This CDR3 spans 16 amino acids. CDR1 and CDR2 from the germline V gene are SGHRS and YFSETQ. The V end was cut by 1 base, the J end by 0 bases, with 11 bases between. Here the CDR3 reads CASSLNQGGSGNTIYF. CDR3 DNA: TGCGCCAGCAGCTTGAATCAGGGCGGCTCTGGAAACACCATATATTTT.

V is TRBV7-9 and J is TRBJ2-2; a weak D match, TRBD2 (7 bases). The CDR3 length is 16 residues. The V gene's germline CDR1 is SEHNR and CDR2 FQNEAQ (reference sequence). Trimming took 3 bases from V and 3 from J, leaving 14 bases between them. CDR3 amino acids: CASSFWGGADTGELFF. DNA for the CDR3: TGTGCCAGCAGCTTCTGGGGGGGGGCCGACACCGGGGAGCTGTTTTTT. The variable domain in full, completed from reference TRBV7-9 and TRBJ2-2, reads DTGVSQNPRHKITKRGQNVTFRCDPISEHNRLYWYRQTLGQGPEFLTYFQNEAQLEKSRLLSDRFSAERPKGSFSTLEIQRTEQGDSAMYLCASSFWGGADTGELFFGEGSRLTVL.

The rearrangement joins TRBV6-6 to TRBJ1-4; 7 bases line up with TRBD1. V shed 5 bases and J 7 bases; nucleotides not matched to a gene: 13. The CDR3 loop spans 16 amino acids. Germline values: CDR1 MNHNY, CDR2 SVGAGI (reference sequence). The CDR3 loop is CASSSPYRGLGEKLFF. The CDR3 nucleotides are TGTGCCAGCAGTAGCCCTTACAGGGGACTGGGTGAAAAACTGTTTTTT.

V is TRBV19 and J is TRBJ1-2, with 8 bases lining up with TRBD1. CDR3 size: 12 residues. With 8 bases clipped from V and 12 bases from J, the junction kept 11 bases outside the gene matches. The germline V gene encodes CDR1 LNHDA and CDR2 SQIVND (reference sequence). The CDR3 spells CASVDPGQGHTF. The CDR3 region has the DNA TGTGCCAGTGTTGACCCCGGACAGGGCCACACCTTC.

The CDR3 protein is CASSIVTGGNTEAFF. In DNA form, the CDR3 reads TGTGCCAGTAGTATAGTGACAGGAGGTAACACTGAAGCTTTCTTT. The chain uses TRBV19 and TRBJ1-1, with D tentatively TRBD1 (6 bases). CDR1 and CDR2 (germline): LNHDA, SQIVND (reference sequence). The V end lost 1 base, the J end lost 2 bases, and 11 bases lay between the germline ends. The CDR3 totals 15 residues.

The V call is TRBV27, the J call TRBJ1-6; 11 bases fit TRBD1. In germline, CDR1 is MNHEY, CDR2 SMNVEV (reference sequence). The CDR3 has 14 amino acids. Trimming at V came to 5 bases and at J to 12 bases, leaving 6 bases not matched to a gene. This chain's CDR3 is CASSHRDRGLPLHF. Written as DNA, the CDR3 is TGTGCCAGCAGTCACCGGGACAGGGGGTTACCCCTCCACTTT.

The CDR3 nucleotides read TGTGCCAGCAGCGTCCCCACCGGGACAGGGGTCACAGATACGCAGTATTTT. Translation gives CASSVPTGTGVTDTQYF. This sequence joins TRBV9 and TRBJ2-3; TRBD1 aligns across 10 bases. V lost 2 bases and J lost 2; bases outside the gene matches: 8. This CDR3 is 17 amino acids long. The germline CDR1 and CDR2 sequences are SGDLS and YYNGEE.

V is TRBV4-1 and J is TRBJ2-1, with 8 bases lining up with TRBD2. The V segment lost 0 bases and the J segment 2 bases; nucleotides outside the gene matches: 3. The germline V gene encodes CDR1 MGHRA and CDR2 YSYEKL. This CDR3 contains 16 residues. The CDR3 DNA reads as TGCGCCAGCAGCCAAGATATCGGGGGGGCCTACAATGAGCAGTTCTTC. Protein product: CASSQDIGGAYNEQFF.

V gene TRBV5-6 combines with J gene TRBJ2-1; D ambiguous. Germline V gene sequence: CDR1 SGHDT, CDR2 YYEEEE. Trimming removed 1 base from V and 2 bases from J, with 13 bases in between. This CDR3 is built from 16 residues. CDR3 nucleotide sequence: TGTGCCAGCAGCTTGTACGGCGGAAGCACCTACAATGAGCAGTTCTTC. Translation gives CASSLYGGSTYNEQFF.

The chain combines TRBV20-1 with TRBJ1-2; 8 positions agree with TRBD1. Germline CDR1 and CDR2: DFQATT and SNEGSKA (reference sequence). The CDR3 loop spans 11 amino acids. Unmatched junction bases numbered 6, after V lost 6 bases and J lost 9 bases. The CDR3 reads CSARQGLSYTF. Here the CDR3 DNA reads TGCAGTGCGAGACAGGGGTTGAGCTACACCTTC.

The chain's CDR3 is CASSPPSTMNTEAFF. Written as DNA, the CDR3 is TGTGCCAGCTCACCACCGAGCACGATGAACACTGAAGCTTTCTTT. The gene calls are TRBV18 and TRBJ1-1; D is undetermined. Between the trimmed V and J ends, which lost 0 bases and 0 bases, there was a span of 8 bases. Germline-derived CDR1 and CDR2 are KGHSH and LQKENI. The CDR3 has 15 residues. The variable domain in full, with the rest retrieved from reference TRBV18 and TRBJ1-1, is NAGVMQNPRHLVRRRGQEARLRCSPMKGHSHVYWYRQLPEEGLKFMVYLQKENIIDESGMPKERFSAEFPKEGPSILRIQQVVRGDSAAYFCASSPPSTMNTEAFFGQGTRLTVV.

The chain uses TRBV29-1 and TRBJ1-2, with 10 nucleotides matching TRBD1. Germline CDR1 SQVTM, CDR2 ANQGSEA. J gave up 3 bases and V 6 bases, and 7 bases lay outside the gene matches. The CDR3 is made up of 14 amino acids. The CDR3 spells CSVQRTGGDYGYTF. CDR3 nucleotides: TGCAGCGTCCAACGGACAGGGGGGGACTATGGCTACACCTTC.

The chain uses TRBV4-1 and TRBJ2-5; perhaps TRBD2 as D (6 bases). V shed 1 base and J shed 1 base, with 7 bases lying between them. The CDR3 has 14 amino acids. In germline, CDR1 is MGHRA, CDR2 YSYEKL. For the CDR3, the DNA is TGCGCCAGCAGCCAAGTGGGGGGCCAAGAGACCCAGTACTTC. It codes for CASSQVGGQETQYF.

The chain employs TRBV27 and TRBJ1-1; the D is unclear. In germline, CDR1 is MNHEY, CDR2 SMNVEV (reference sequence). This CDR3 region has 14 residues. The V end lost 0 bases, the J end lost 4 bases, and 9 bases lay between the germline ends. CDR3 bases: TGTGCCAGCAGTTTATCCGGGGTGGGCACTGAAGCTTTCTTT. Amino acid sequence: CASSLSGVGTEAFF.

V usage is TRBV19 and J usage is TRBJ1-2; 8 bases fit TRBD1. Trimming took 5 bases from V and 8 from J; bases not matched to a gene: 13. Germline lookup yields CDR1 LNHDA and CDR2 SQIVND (reference sequence). CDR3 length equals 15 residues. DNA of the CDR3: TGTGCCAGTAGTCCCCGGACGACAGGGGAGGTCGGCTACACCTTC. Its protein is CASSPRTTGEVGYTF.

The chain carries TRBV4-1 and TRBJ1-3; 7 bases line up with TRBD1. After removal of 6 bases from V and 1 base from J, the junction contained 9 bases not matched to a gene. The germline V gene has CDR1 MGHRA and CDR2 YSYEKL. The CDR3 length is 16 residues. CDR3 region: CASRQGRSNSGNTIYF. CDR3 nucleotide sequence: TGCGCCAGCAGACAGGGGCGATCGAATTCTGGAAACACCATATATTTT.

Only one count was recorded for this clone. This sequence joins TRBV30 and TRBJ1-2; D unclear. The CDR3 contains 12 residues. Germline CDR1 and CDR2: GTSNPN and SVGIG (reference sequence). Trimming stripped 4 bases from V and 8 bases from J, with 14 bases between. In DNA form, the CDR3 reads TGTGCCTGGACCCCCCGGGAAGGGGGCTACACCTTC. Translation gives CAWTPREGGYTF.

The J gene is TRBJ1-5, the V gene TRBV6-5, with 11 bases matching TRBD1. The CDR3 is 14 residues long. Trimming removed 5 bases from V and 7 bases from J; junction bases left unmatched: 4. Germline V gene data show CDR1 as MNHEY and CDR2 as SVGAGI. The chain's CDR3 is CASSRGQGAQPQHF. CDR3 DNA: TGTGCCAGCAGTAGAGGACAGGGGGCCCAGCCCCAGCATTTT.

In regard to this clone: The sample carries other DNA sequences with the same CDR3. The chain combines TRBV5-1 with TRBJ2-3; the match to TRBD2 covers 16 bases. The junction had 5 bases not matched to a gene; V was cut back by 4 bases and J by 6 bases. CDR1 is SGHRS and CDR2 is YFSETQ in the germline V gene. There are 16 residues in the CDR3. The CDR3 region has the DNA TGCGCCAGCAGCCAGGGACTAGCGGGGGGGGAGGATACGCAGTATTTT. The encoded protein is CASSQGLAGGEDTQYF.

The V gene is TRBV5-1, the J gene TRBJ2-6; 9 nucleotides align to TRBD2. The germline V gene has CDR1 SGHRS and CDR2 YFSETQ. The CDR3 length is 18 residues. V shed 3 bases, J shed 0 bases, and the junction held 7 bases outside the gene matches. Here the CDR3 DNA reads TGCGCCAGCAGCTACCTGGGACTAGCAAACTCTGGGGCCAACGTCCTGACTTTC. Translation: CASSYLGLANSGANVLTF.

This chain links TRBV18 with TRBJ2-7; possible D gene TRBD1, 5 bases. Trimming took off 4 bases at V and 2 bases at J, with 12 bases between the two ends. Germline assignment: CDR1 KGHSH and CDR2 LQKENI. The CDR3 sequence is 14 residues long. CDR3 protein: CASSLGAVTYEQYF. CDR3 nucleotides: TGTGCCAGCTCACTAGGGGCAGTAACCTACGAGCAGTACTTC.

V is TRBV6-5 and J is TRBJ2-7, with TRBD1 as a possible D gene (5 bases). The germline V gene has CDR1 MNHEY and CDR2 SVGAGI. The CDR3 totals 15 residues. V lost 2 bases and J lost 2, with 13 bases in between. The CDR3 reads CASSYTQGKAYEQYF. In DNA, the CDR3 is TGTGCCAGCAGTTACACCCAGGGAAAGGCCTACGAGCAGTACTTC.

The CDR3 DNA sequence: TGTGCCATCAGTGAGTCGGGCAGAAACACCGGGGAGCTGTTTTTT. This translates into CAISESGRNTGELFF. V usage is TRBV10-3 and J usage is TRBJ2-2; D gene uncertain. CDR3 length: 15 amino acids. Trimming took 0 bases from V and 2 from J, leaving 7 bases between them. Germline CDR1 reads ENHRY; CDR2 reads SYGVKD.

The V call is TRBV19, the J call TRBJ2-7; 8 bases match TRBD1. V shed 6 bases and J 3 bases; nucleotides not matched to a gene: 7. This CDR3 has 14 amino acids. The germline V gene encodes CDR1 LNHDA and CDR2 SQIVND (reference sequence). For the CDR3, the DNA is TGTGCCAGTAGCCTGACAGGGGAAGGCTACGAGCAGTACTTC. Translation gives CASSLTGEGYEQYF.